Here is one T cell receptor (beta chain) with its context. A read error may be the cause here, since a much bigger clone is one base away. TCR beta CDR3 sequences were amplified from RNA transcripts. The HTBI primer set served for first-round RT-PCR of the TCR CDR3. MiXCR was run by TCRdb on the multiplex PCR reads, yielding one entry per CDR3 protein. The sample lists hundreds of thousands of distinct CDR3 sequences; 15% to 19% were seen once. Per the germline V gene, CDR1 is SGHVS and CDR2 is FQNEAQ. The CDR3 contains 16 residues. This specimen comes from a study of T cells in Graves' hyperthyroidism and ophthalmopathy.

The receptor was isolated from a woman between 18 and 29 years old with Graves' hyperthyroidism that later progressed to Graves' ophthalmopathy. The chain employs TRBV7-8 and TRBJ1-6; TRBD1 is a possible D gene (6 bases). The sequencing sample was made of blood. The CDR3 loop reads CASSLDPRTVHSPHHF. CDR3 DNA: TGTGCCAGCAGCTTAGATCCCCGGACAGTTCATTCACCCCACCACTTT.